Presented here are 25 T cell receptor beta chains from one specimen sequenced in a study of T cells in Graves' hyperthyroidism and ophthalmopathy. The source material, RNA transcripts, was used to amplify TCR beta CDR3 regions. The HTBI primer set drove a first-round RT-PCR of the TCR CDR3. TCRdb reprocessed the multiplex PCR reads via MiXCR and lists one record per CDR3 protein. The repertoire consists of 750,000 to 900,000 distinct CDR3 sequences, with around 38% occurring once and the leading ten covering 8.9%. What was sequenced was blood. These receptors originate from a man between 18 and 35 years old with Graves' hyperthyroidism.

As concerns this clonotype: A much more abundant neighbour one base away suggests this may be a read error. The V gene is TRBV7-6, the J gene TRBJ1-1; D uncertain. There are 14 residues in the CDR3. Germline CDR1 SGHVS, CDR2 FNYEAQ. CDR3 coding DNA: TGTGCCGGCAGCTTAACCGTCACTAACACTGAAGCTTTCTTT. Its protein is CAGSLTVTNTEAFF.

The rearrangement links TRBV7-9 to TRBJ1-2, with 8 bases lining up with TRBD1. In germline, CDR1 is SEHNR, CDR2 FQNEAQ (reference sequence). CDR3 length: 12 amino acids. Trimming took 8 bases from V and 7 from J; bases not matched to a gene: 6. CDR3 loop: CASHSDRVGYTF. CDR3 sequence (DNA): TGTGCCAGCCATTCGGACAGGGTTGGCTACACCTTC.

This clonotype came up many times. This chain connects TRBV15 to TRBJ1-4; D unresolved. V dropped 5 bases and J dropped 14 bases, with 15 bases sitting between them. This CDR3 is 12 amino acids long. Germline V gives CDR1 LNHNV, CDR2 YYDKDF (reference sequence). CDR3 in DNA: TGTGCCACCAGCCCCCGAGGTTGGTGGCTGTTTTTT. Protein sequence: CATSPRGWWLFF.

Regarding this clonotype: The conserved final phenylalanine or tryptophan is absent from the CDR3, which likely points to a read error. The chain employs TRBV6-5 and TRBJ1-1; tentative D call: TRBD1 (5 bases). CDR3 length: 15 residues. Between the trimmed V and J ends, which lost 2 bases and 5 bases, there was a span of 15 bases. Germline lookup yields CDR1 MNHEY and CDR2 SVGAGI. This chain's CDR3 is CASSYESGRATEAFL. Written as DNA, the CDR3 is TGTGCCAGCAGTTACGAATCCGGCAGGGCAACTGAAGCTTTCCTT.

This clonotype has at least ten counts. V is TRBV29-1 and J is TRBJ2-7; D is possibly TRBD2 (6 bases). This CDR3 contains 12 residues. The V end was cut by 6 bases, the J end by 3 bases, with 12 bases between. Germline CDR1 reads SQVTM; CDR2 reads ANQGSEA. The CDR3 protein is CSVRDFRYEQYF. For the CDR3, the DNA is TGCAGCGTCCGGGACTTTCGCTACGAGCAGTACTTC.

In this sample, this clonotype turned up a few times. The chain combines TRBV7-6 with TRBJ2-7; 7 bases are shared with TRBD1. The germline V gene encodes CDR1 SGHVS and CDR2 FNYEAQ. The V segment lost 4 bases and the J segment 6 bases; nucleotides outside the gene matches: 12. The CDR3 is 15 residues long. The CDR3 DNA is TGTGCCAGCAGCTCCGGGACAGTTCCTGCGGGCGAGCAGTACTTC. It encodes CASSSGTVPAGEQYF.

The sample holds many counts of this clonotype. The rearrangement links TRBV7-2 to TRBJ1-2; D is perhaps TRBD1 (6 bases). Trimming stripped 5 bases from V and 3 bases from J, with 16 bases between. Looked up from germline, CDR1 is SGHTA and CDR2 is FQGNSA. This CDR3 region has 15 residues. CDR3 sequence (DNA): TGTGCCAGCAGCCCCGGGACACCAGCTTACTATGGCTACACCTTC. Translation gives CASSPGTPAYYGYTF.

The chain links TRBV14 to TRBJ1-3; 7 bases fit TRBD1. Losses at the gene ends were 8 bases for V and 5 bases for J; bases not matched to a gene: 9. This CDR3 has 14 amino acids. Looked up from germline, CDR1 is SGHDN and CDR2 is FVKESK. The CDR3 region is CASSSGTARNTIYF. CDR3 nucleotides: TGTGCCAGCTCCTCCGGGACAGCTAGAAACACCATATATTTT.

Concerning this clonotype: Being one base from a much bigger clone, this may be a read error. The chain recombines TRBV7-2 with TRBJ2-7; D might be TRBD1 or TRBD2, each matching 5 bases. This CDR3 region has 14 residues. Per germline, CDR1 SGHTA and CDR2 FQGNSA. Trimming took 4 bases from V and 5 from J, leaving 15 bases between them. This CDR3 reads CASSSVGRADEQYF. The CDR3 DNA is TGTGCCAGCAGCTCAGTGGGACGGGCGGACGAGCAGTACTTC.

This clonotype was found a few times. V gene TRBV19 combines with J gene TRBJ2-5, with 7 nucleotides matching TRBD1. Losses at the gene ends were 9 bases for V and 3 bases for J; bases not matched to a gene: 7. Per the germline V gene, CDR1 is LNHDA and CDR2 is SQIVND (reference sequence). The CDR3 consists of 13 residues. The CDR3 is CASARDREETQYF. The CDR3 DNA reads as TGTGCCAGCGCACGCGACAGGGAAGAGACCCAGTACTTC.

The V call is TRBV7-2, the J call TRBJ2-6; possible D gene TRBD2, 6 bases. CDR1 and CDR2 (germline): SGHTA, FQGNSA. The CDR3 length is 17 residues. V was trimmed by 5 bases and J by 0 bases, leaving 14 bases between them. DNA for the CDR3: TGTGCCAGCAGCCTGGAGGGAATTCTCTCTGGGGCCAACGTCCTGACTTTC. Protein sequence: CASSLEGILSGANVLTF.

A remark on this clonotype: The CDR3 does not close with the conserved phenylalanine or tryptophan, likely indicating a read error. The chain employs TRBV2 and TRBJ2-5; TRBD2 aligns across 12 bases. The ends lost 0 bases at V and 2 bases at J; junction bases unmatched: 4. Germline V gene sequence: CDR1 SNHLY, CDR2 FYNNEI. The CDR3 is 17 residues long. This chain's CDR3 is CASSEAGLAGGQETQYS. CDR3 in DNA: TGTGCCAGCAGTGAAGCGGGCCTAGCGGGAGGGCAAGAGACCCAGTACTCC.

This clonotype appeared a single time. A single base separates this from a much larger clone, so it may be a read error. The chain recombines TRBV15 with TRBJ1-1; D remains unclear. The V and J ends lost 5 bases and 5 bases respectively, with 15 bases between them. CDR3 size: 14 residues. Germline loops: CDR1 LNHNV, CDR2 YYDKDF (reference sequence). The CDR3 DNA reads TGTGCCACCAGCTTAGTAGAGACACGGACTGAAGCTTTCTTT. It specifies CATSLVETRTEAFF. The whole variable domain, remainder taken from reference TRBV15 and TRBJ1-1, is DAMVIQNPRYQVTQFGKPVTLSCSQTLNHNVMYWYQQKSSQAPKLLFHYYDKDFNNEADTPDNFQSRRPNTSFCFLDIRSPGLGDTAMYLCATSLVETRTEAFFGQGTRLTVV.

J is TRBJ2-5 and V is TRBV5-6; possible D gene TRBD2, 6 bases. The germline gives CDR1 SGHDT, CDR2 YYEEEE. Trimming took off 7 bases at V and 4 bases at J, with 14 bases between the two ends. The CDR3 has 13 residues. The chain's CDR3 is CASQAGTRETQYF. Written as DNA, the CDR3 is TGTGCCAGCCAGGCGGGGACGCGAGAGACCCAGTACTTC. The full variable domain, with the rest looked up from reference TRBV5-6 and TRBJ2-5, is DAGVTQSPTHLIKTRGQQVTLRCSPKSGHDTVSWYQQALGQGPQFIFQYYEEEERQRGNFPDRFSGHQFPNYSSELNVNALLLGDSALYLCASQAGTRETQYFGPGTRLLVL.

As for this clonotype: At one end the junction does not follow the germline gene, possibly because of a read error. V and J are TRBV10-2 and TRBJ2-5; 9 nucleotides match TRBD1. Germline V gene sequence: CDR1 WSHSY, CDR2 SAAADI. CDR3 length: 15 residues. The CDR3 nucleotides are TGTGCCAGCAGCTTAGGGCGGGACAGGGAAGAGACCCAGTACTTC. Amino acids: CASSLGRDREETQYF.

This clonotype was found a few times. The chain links TRBV15 to TRBJ2-2; D remains unclear. V lost 3 bases and J 0 bases, leaving 8 bases between the germline ends. CDR1 is LNHNV and CDR2 is YYDKDF in the germline V gene (reference sequence). The CDR3 is made up of 15 amino acids. CDR3: CATSRTGANTGELFF. The CDR3 region has the DNA TGTGCCACCAGCAGGACTGGGGCGAACACCGGGGAGCTGTTTTTT.

This clonotype occurred many times. The CDR3 reads CATSGSGDGETQYF. CDR3 coding DNA: TGTGCCACCAGTGGTAGCGGGGACGGAGAGACCCAGTACTTC. The rearrangement uses TRBV24-1 and TRBJ2-5, with TRBD2 matching over 8 bases. The germline gives CDR1 KGHDR, CDR2 SFDVKD. Trimming removed 5 bases from V and 4 bases from J; junction bases left unmatched: 5. CDR3 length equals 14 residues.

J is TRBJ1-5 and V is TRBV6-4; tentatively, D is TRBD1 (5 bases). The CDR3 spans 14 residues. CDR1 is MRHNA, CDR2 SNTAGT, per germline. V lost 6 bases to trimming and J lost 10 bases, with 19 bases between them. The CDR3 nucleotides read TGTGCCAGCAGCCCCCTGGGGCAGGCCGGCCCCCAGCATTTT. This translates into CASSPLGQAGPQHF.

The chain is built from TRBV6-1 and TRBJ1-6; 9 nucleotides align to TRBD1. Germline trimming cut 6 bases from V and 10 bases from J; bases unmatched to any gene: 10. This CDR3 comprises 15 residues. Germline V CDR1 and CDR2: MNHNS, SASEGT. The DNA of the CDR3 is TGTGCCAGCAGCGTGGGACAGGGAGGTTTCTCACCCCTCCACTTT. As protein: CASSVGQGGFSPLHF.

This clonotype turned up a few times. The chain is built from TRBV12-3 or TRBV12-4 and TRBJ1-2, with D perhaps TRBD1 (6 bases). V was pared by 6 bases and J by 8 bases, with 19 bases between. The CDR3 is made up of 14 amino acids. CDR3 in DNA: TGTGCCAGCAGGACCAACAGGGAGGTACGGGGCTACACCTTC. Translation gives CASRTNREVRGYTF.

Ten or more counts support this clonotype. This chain links TRBV2 with TRBJ2-6; D call uncertain. Germline V gives CDR1 SNHLY, CDR2 FYNNEI. This CDR3 region has 13 residues. With 2 bases removed from V and 15 bases from J, the gap between germline ends came to 14 bases. The CDR3 bases are TGTGCCAGCAGTGAAACCGCGATCGTGGACCTGACTTTC. It codes for CASSETAIVDLTF.

This clonotype came up a few times. It may be a read error: a sequence one base away is much more abundant. The chain uses TRBV19 and TRBJ1-1; the D is unclear. CDR1 LNHDA and CDR2 SQIVND come from the germline V gene (reference sequence). This CDR3 spans 10 amino acids. This CDR3 is CAGSGIEAFF. The CDR3 DNA follows: TGTGCCGGTAGTGGAATTGAAGCTTTCTTT.

The chain links TRBV20-1 to TRBJ2-7; 7 nucleotides match TRBD1. The CDR3 totals 13 residues. In germline, CDR1 is DFQATT, CDR2 SNEGSKA (reference sequence). V was pared by 6 bases and J by 2 bases, with 7 bases of the junction left unmatched. In DNA form, the CDR3 reads TGCAGTGCGGTCCGGGACAGAGCCTACGAGCAGTACTTC. Protein product: CSAVRDRAYEQYF.

With respect to this clonotype: A read error may be the cause here, since a much bigger clone is one base away. This chain links TRBV20-1 with TRBJ1-5; D not resolved. The length of the CDR3 is 14 residues. Germline V gene sequence: CDR1 DFQATT, CDR2 SNEGSKA (reference sequence). DNA of the CDR3: TGCAGTGCTAGCGGGCAAGGGCCAAATCAGTCCCAGCATTTT. Its translation: CSASGQGPNQSQHF.

This clonotype was seen more than once but under ten times. The chain joins TRBV7-9 to TRBJ1-4; no clear D. This CDR3 region has 15 residues. Germline V gives CDR1 SEHNR, CDR2 FQNEAQ (reference sequence). V lost 6 bases to trimming and J lost 0 bases, with 11 bases between them. CDR3 sequence: CASRGTKATNEKLFF. DNA for the CDR3: TGTGCCAGCAGGGGAACTAAAGCAACTAATGAAAAACTGTTTTTT. The complete variable domain, with remaining parts taken from reference TRBV7-9 and TRBJ1-4, reads DTGVSQNPRHKITKRGQNVTFRCDPISEHNRLYWYRQTLGQGPEFLTYFQNEAQLEKSRLLSDRFSAERPKGSFSTLEIQRTEQGDSAMYLCASRGTKATNEKLFFGSGTQLSVL.